The rows below give T cell receptor beta chains drawn from one sample of a study of blood T cell repertoires in COVID-19. The data were produced by immunoSEQ multiplex PCR, yet TCRdb's version contains in-frame clones alone and is incomplete. Of fewer than 65,000 clones detected, around 87% appear once; the ten largest clones hold about 6.8%. Source material: peripheral blood. Source of these receptors: a man aged 60 to 69 with acute or convalescent COVID-19. Both conserved end residues are part of each CDR3. A D gene is named only where the DNA matches it firmly. Size values are once, few and many counts, or a class for expanded clones, and some rows have none.

j_gene: TRBJ2-7
abundance: .
d_gene: TRBD1
v_gene: TRBV7-9
CDR3aa: CASSMTGALYEQYF
CDR3nt: TGTGCCAGCAGCATGACAGGGGCCCTCTACGAGCAGTACTTC

j_gene: TRBJ1-5
abundance: few
d_gene: TRBD1
v_gene: TRBV5-6
CDR3aa: CASSFQGQGPNQPQHF
CDR3nt: TGTGCCAGCAGCTTCCAGGGACAGGGACCCAATCAGCCCCAGCATTTT

j_gene: TRBJ1-1
abundance: .
d_gene: .
v_gene: TRBV21-1
CDR3aa: CASSSSGTGGPEAFF
CDR3nt: TGTGCCAGCAGCTCCTCCGGGACAGGGGGCCCTGAAGCTTTCTTT

j_gene: TRBJ1-2
abundance: .
d_gene: .
v_gene: TRBV13
CDR3aa: CASSLGQGWSYGYTF
CDR3nt: TGTGCCAGCAGCTTAGGTCAGGGATGGAGCTATGGCTACACCTTC

j_gene: TRBJ2-1
abundance: .
d_gene: .
v_gene: TRBV11-2
CDR3aa: CASSLFGDKLYNEQFF
CDR3nt: TGTGCCAGCAGCTTGTTCGGGGACAAACTATACAATGAGCAGTTCTTC

j_gene: TRBJ1-2
abundance: .
d_gene: .
v_gene: TRBV18
CDR3aa: CASSLNRGLNYGYTF
CDR3nt: TGTGCCAGCTCACTCAATAGAGGCTTGAACTATGGCTACACCTTC

j_gene: TRBJ2-5
abundance: .
d_gene: TRBD1
v_gene: TRBV9
CDR3aa: CASSARQGWQQETQYF
CDR3nt: TGTGCCAGCAGCGCCCGACAGGGGTGGCAGCAAGAGACCCAGTACTTC

j_gene: TRBJ2-7
abundance: .
d_gene: TRBD1
v_gene: TRBV5-1
CDR3aa: CASSSLDRGEQYF
CDR3nt: TGCGCCAGCAGCTCCTTGGACAGGGGCGAGCAGTACTTC

j_gene: TRBJ1-2
abundance: .
d_gene: .
v_gene: TRBV4-1
CDR3aa: CASSQDRTESDGYTF
CDR3nt: TGCGCCAGCAGCCAAGATCGGACAGAGTCGGATGGCTACACCTTC

j_gene: TRBJ2-2
abundance: .
d_gene: .
v_gene: TRBV9
CDR3aa: CASSPARGFTGELFF
CDR3nt: TGTGCCAGCTCTCCGGCCCGGGGGTTCACCGGGGAGCTGTTTTTT

j_gene: TRBJ2-2
abundance: .
d_gene: TRBD2
v_gene: TRBV14
CDR3aa: CASRAGLTTGELFF
CDR3nt: TGTGCCAGCAGAGCGGGGCTGACTACCGGGGAGCTGTTTTTT

j_gene: TRBJ1-6
abundance: .
d_gene: .
v_gene: TRBV6-5
CDR3aa: CASRAGTGNSPLHF
CDR3nt: TGTGCCAGCAGGGCTGGCACAGGTAATTCACCCCTCCACTTT

j_gene: TRBJ1-4
abundance: .
d_gene: TRBD1
v_gene: TRBV2
CDR3aa: CASSRNRGDEKLFF
CDR3nt: TGTGCCAGCAGCCGCAACAGGGGGGATGAAAAACTGTTTTTT

j_gene: TRBJ1-2
abundance: once
d_gene: .
v_gene: TRBV29-1
CDR3aa: CSVGGVKDYGYTF
CDR3nt: TGCAGCGTTGGGGGGGTGAAAGACTATGGCTACACCTTC

j_gene: TRBJ2-3
abundance: .
d_gene: TRBD1
v_gene: TRBV5-4
CDR3aa: CASSFQGGGDTQYF
CDR3nt: TGTGCCAGCAGCTTTCAAGGGGGCGGGGATACGCAGTATTTT

j_gene: TRBJ2-2
abundance: .
d_gene: .
v_gene: TRBV5-1
CDR3aa: CASSPTTANTGELFF
CDR3nt: TGCGCCAGCAGCCCGACGACAGCAAACACCGGGGAGCTGTTTTTT

j_gene: TRBJ1-6
abundance: once
d_gene: .
v_gene: TRBV25-1
CDR3aa: CASNPGASYNSPLHF
CDR3nt: TGTGCCAGCAATCCAGGGGCTTCCTATAATTCACCCCTCCACTTT

j_gene: TRBJ2-3
abundance: .
d_gene: TRBD2
v_gene: TRBV3-1/TRBV3-2
CDR3aa: CASSQRAGGPDTQYF
CDR3nt: TGTGCCAGCAGCCAGAGAGCGGGGGGGCCAGATACGCAGTATTTT